This T cell receptor (beta chain) was observed in a study of cytomegalovirus exposure and HLA in healthy donors. Overall study context: Sequencing of roughly 180 million T cells in an earlier analysis found around 120 million unique TCR beta sequences.

In regard to this clone: The antigen remains undetermined.

The PCR contained 60 Vbeta and 13 Jbeta primers. The protocol was immunoSEQ multiplex PCR, while the TCRdb copy is restricted to in-frame clones and leaves out a portion. The sample yields roughly 230,000 clones, around 83% seen once. The CDR3 covers 13 residues. The germline CDR1 and CDR2 sequences are SEHNR and FQNEAQ (reference sequence). Trimming removed 5 bases at V and 4 bases at J, with 11 bases between. Study results and caveats: Later, an analysis showed that TCR beta chains associated with HLA were more clonally expanded than others that were equally common. Presence/absence analyses assumed roughly uniform sequencing depth across donors.

The rearrangement uses TRBV7-9 and TRBJ1-2; D might be TRBD1 (5 bases). The source is a girl aged 2 to 10 in good health and CMV-seronegative. Sequencing used PBMCs. In DNA, the CDR3 is TGTGCCAGCAGCCCGGCTAGGGGCTATGGCTACACCTTC. Its translation is CASSPARGYGYTF.